This is a list of T cell receptor beta chains from one sample in a study of human T cells and chemical hapten exposure. In TCRdb, the RACE reads were re-called with MiXCR into one record per CDR3 protein. This table has roughly 75,000 distinct CDR3 sequences, 8.6% appearing once. The sequenced sample consisted of whole blood. The receptors were gathered from a female donor in good health. Some clones in this sample may be carry-over from other donors' samples. The CDR3 runs from the conserved cysteine through the conserved F or W. Each record gives: D gene, V gene, J gene, clone size, CDR3 length, CDR3 DNA, CDR3 protein. The D gene is left open where the match is weak. Expanded clones get a size class; other rows say once, few or many, or leave the size out.

d_call: .
v_call: TRBV12-3/TRBV12-4
j_call: TRBJ1-4
clone_size: many
cdr3_length: 14
cdr3_nt: TGTGCCAGCAGCCCGTTCTCCCGGGGTGAAAAACTGTTTTTT
cdr3_aa: CASSPFSRGEKLFF

d_call: .
v_call: TRBV28
j_call: TRBJ1-2
clone_size: few
cdr3_length: 13
cdr3_nt: TGTGCCAGCAGTTTATTGACGGACTATGGCTACACCTTC
cdr3_aa: CASSLLTDYGYTF

d_call: .
v_call: TRBV15
j_call: TRBJ2-7
clone_size: few
cdr3_length: 14
cdr3_nt: TGTGCCACCAGCAGAGAAACAGGGACCTACGAGCAGTACTTC
cdr3_aa: CATSRETGTYEQYF

d_call: .
v_call: TRBV5-1
j_call: TRBJ2-7
clone_size: many
cdr3_length: 14
cdr3_nt: TGCGCCAGCAGCCCGCGCGGTCTCCGGGACGAGCAGTACTTC
cdr3_aa: CASSPRGLRDEQYF

d_call: .
v_call: TRBV12-3/TRBV12-4
j_call: TRBJ1-2
clone_size: .
cdr3_length: 15
cdr3_nt: TGTGCCAGCAGATCCTTGTGGGGGGGGGACTATGGCTACACCTTC
cdr3_aa: CASRSLWGGDYGYTF

d_call: .
v_call: TRBV7-2
j_call: TRBJ2-5
clone_size: few
cdr3_length: 16
cdr3_nt: TGTGCCAGCAGCCCCGGAATCACAGGCCTCCAAGAGACCCAGTACTTC
cdr3_aa: CASSPGITGLQETQYF

d_call: TRBD1
v_call: TRBV7-8
j_call: TRBJ2-3
clone_size: few
cdr3_length: 18
cdr3_nt: TGTGCCAGCAGCTTATGGCCCCCTGACAGGGGGCGTATAGATACGCAGTATTTT
cdr3_aa: CASSLWPPDRGRIDTQYF

d_call: TRBD1
v_call: TRBV20-1
j_call: TRBJ2-3
clone_size: many
cdr3_length: 15
cdr3_nt: TGCAGTGCTAGAGGCAGGACAGGTCCCACAGATACGCAGTATTTT
cdr3_aa: CSARGRTGPTDTQYF

d_call: TRBD1
v_call: TRBV4-1
j_call: TRBJ2-3
clone_size: .
cdr3_length: 13
cdr3_nt: TGCGCCAGCAGCCAAGATACCGACAGGGTCAAGTATTTT
cdr3_aa: CASSQDTDRVKYF

d_call: .
v_call: TRBV11-2
j_call: TRBJ1-4
clone_size: many
cdr3_length: 15
cdr3_nt: TGTGCCAGCAGCCGCATCACGGCAACTAATGAAAAACTGTTTTTT
cdr3_aa: CASSRITATNEKLFF

d_call: TRBD1
v_call: TRBV7-2
j_call: TRBJ1-2
clone_size: many
cdr3_length: 14
cdr3_nt: TGTGCCAGCAGCTTAGGCGGGACAGGGCTAAGCTACACCTTC
cdr3_aa: CASSLGGTGLSYTF

d_call: TRBD2
v_call: TRBV24-1
j_call: TRBJ2-1
clone_size: .
cdr3_length: 16
cdr3_nt: TGTGCCACCAGTGGCGCGACTAGCGGGGCCAGCAATGAGCAGTTCTTC
cdr3_aa: CATSGATSGASNEQFF

d_call: .
v_call: TRBV7-2
j_call: TRBJ2-3
clone_size: .
cdr3_length: 14
cdr3_nt: TGTGCCAGCAGCTTAGAACCCCTTATTGATACGCAGTATTTT
cdr3_aa: CASSLEPLIDTQYF

d_call: .
v_call: TRBV25-1
j_call: TRBJ2-7
clone_size: many
cdr3_length: 13
cdr3_nt: TGTGCCAGCAGTCGCGGGCCCCTCTCCGAGCAGTACTTC
cdr3_aa: CASSRGPLSEQYF

d_call: .
v_call: TRBV6-5
j_call: TRBJ2-4
clone_size: many
cdr3_length: 14
cdr3_nt: TGTGCCAGCAGCCGCGAATTAGCCAAAAACATTCAGTACTTC
cdr3_aa: CASSRELAKNIQYF

d_call: TRBD1
v_call: TRBV18
j_call: TRBJ1-2
clone_size: .
cdr3_length: 14
cdr3_nt: TGTGCCAGCTCCCCGGACAGGGGGAGGTATGGCTACACCTTC
cdr3_aa: CASSPDRGRYGYTF

d_call: .
v_call: TRBV7-2
j_call: TRBJ2-7
clone_size: few
cdr3_length: 18
cdr3_nt: TGTGCCAGCAGGCTGGGCCCTAGCGTCGGGGTCCGAACCTACGAGCAGTACTTC
cdr3_aa: CASRLGPSVGVRTYEQYF

d_call: .
v_call: TRBV18
j_call: TRBJ1-3
clone_size: few
cdr3_length: 17
cdr3_nt: TGTGCCAGCTCGCTAGCCCCCCTTGACTCCTCTGGAAACACCATATATTTT
cdr3_aa: CASSLAPLDSSGNTIYF

d_call: TRBD1
v_call: TRBV6-6
j_call: TRBJ1-1
clone_size: many
cdr3_length: 15
cdr3_nt: TGTGCCAGCACCCGAGCCGGGGACAGGGACACTGAAGCTTTCTTT
cdr3_aa: CASTRAGDRDTEAFF

d_call: TRBD2
v_call: TRBV7-6
j_call: TRBJ2-4
clone_size: .
cdr3_length: 20
cdr3_nt: TGTGCCAGCAGTCAAGACTCCCAGGGACTAGCTGACCTGGGGAGGTTGGTTCAGTACTTC
cdr3_aa: CASSQDSQGLADLGRLVQYF

d_call: .
v_call: TRBV10-3
j_call: TRBJ1-4
clone_size: .
cdr3_length: 14
cdr3_nt: TGTGCCATCAGTGTCGGACGGATTAATGAAAAACTGTTTTTT
cdr3_aa: CAISVGRINEKLFF

d_call: .
v_call: TRBV9
j_call: TRBJ1-1
clone_size: .
cdr3_length: 13
cdr3_nt: TGTGCCAGCAGCGTAGCTGGGTTACGAGAAGCTTTCTTT
cdr3_aa: CASSVAGLREAFF

d_call: .
v_call: TRBV12-3/TRBV12-4
j_call: TRBJ1-3
clone_size: many
cdr3_length: 14
cdr3_nt: TGTGCCAGCAGTTTAGCGGGCCACGGAAACACCATATATTTT
cdr3_aa: CASSLAGHGNTIYF

d_call: TRBD1
v_call: TRBV11-2
j_call: TRBJ1-1
clone_size: many
cdr3_length: 15
cdr3_nt: TGTGCCAGCACCAAAGGACAGGGGGCGTGGACTGAAGCTTTCTTT
cdr3_aa: CASTKGQGAWTEAFF

d_call: .
v_call: TRBV20-1
j_call: TRBJ2-5
clone_size: .
cdr3_length: 11
cdr3_nt: TGCAGTGCCAGAGAGATATCTGCCCAGTACTTC
cdr3_aa: CSAREISAQYF

d_call: TRBD1
v_call: TRBV12-3/TRBV12-4
j_call: TRBJ1-2
clone_size: .
cdr3_length: 15
cdr3_nt: TGTGCCAGCAGTTTAGAGACAGGGGCTAACTATGGCTACACCTTC
cdr3_aa: CASSLETGANYGYTF

d_call: .
v_call: TRBV10-3
j_call: TRBJ2-3
clone_size: .
cdr3_length: 12
cdr3_nt: TGTGCCATCAGTGAAGCTTTGAGAACGCAGTATTTT
cdr3_aa: CAISEALRTQYF

d_call: TRBD2
v_call: TRBV12-3/TRBV12-4
j_call: TRBJ2-3
clone_size: .
cdr3_length: 20
cdr3_nt: TGTGCCAGCAGTTTGTTGGTTGGGACTAGCGGGGGGCCGAACACAGATACGCAGTATTTT
cdr3_aa: CASSLLVGTSGGPNTDTQYF

d_call: TRBD1
v_call: TRBV15
j_call: TRBJ2-7
clone_size: many
cdr3_length: 14
cdr3_nt: TGTGCCACCAGCAGAGGACAGGGCGCCTACGAGCAGTACTTC
cdr3_aa: CATSRGQGAYEQYF

d_call: .
v_call: TRBV10-3
j_call: TRBJ2-3
clone_size: many
cdr3_length: 15
cdr3_nt: TGTGCCATCAGTGAGTCGGAGTATGGCACAGATACGCAGTATTTT
cdr3_aa: CAISESEYGTDTQYF

d_call: .
v_call: TRBV6-1
j_call: TRBJ1-5
clone_size: few
cdr3_length: 14
cdr3_nt: TGTGCCAGCGGGAGACGGCAGGACAATCAGCCCCAGCATTTT
cdr3_aa: CASGRRQDNQPQHF

d_call: .
v_call: TRBV12-3/TRBV12-4
j_call: TRBJ2-3
clone_size: many
cdr3_length: 17
cdr3_nt: TGTGCCAGCAGCCCCGACGGGGATGAAACTAGCACAGATACGCAGTATTTT
cdr3_aa: CASSPDGDETSTDTQYF

d_call: .
v_call: TRBV6-6
j_call: TRBJ1-4
clone_size: many
cdr3_length: 13
cdr3_nt: TGTGCCAGCTCCGGGCGGGAGGCTGAAAAACTGTTTTTT
cdr3_aa: CASSGREAEKLFF

d_call: TRBD2
v_call: TRBV27
j_call: TRBJ2-5
clone_size: many
cdr3_length: 17
cdr3_nt: TGTGCCAGCAGTCCGGGGACTAGCGGGGGAACCCAAGAGACCCAGTACTTC
cdr3_aa: CASSPGTSGGTQETQYF

d_call: .
v_call: TRBV10-3
j_call: TRBJ2-1
clone_size: many
cdr3_length: 13
cdr3_nt: TGTGCCATCAGTAGACTAGGGGGCGATGAGCAGTTCTTC
cdr3_aa: CAISRLGGDEQFF